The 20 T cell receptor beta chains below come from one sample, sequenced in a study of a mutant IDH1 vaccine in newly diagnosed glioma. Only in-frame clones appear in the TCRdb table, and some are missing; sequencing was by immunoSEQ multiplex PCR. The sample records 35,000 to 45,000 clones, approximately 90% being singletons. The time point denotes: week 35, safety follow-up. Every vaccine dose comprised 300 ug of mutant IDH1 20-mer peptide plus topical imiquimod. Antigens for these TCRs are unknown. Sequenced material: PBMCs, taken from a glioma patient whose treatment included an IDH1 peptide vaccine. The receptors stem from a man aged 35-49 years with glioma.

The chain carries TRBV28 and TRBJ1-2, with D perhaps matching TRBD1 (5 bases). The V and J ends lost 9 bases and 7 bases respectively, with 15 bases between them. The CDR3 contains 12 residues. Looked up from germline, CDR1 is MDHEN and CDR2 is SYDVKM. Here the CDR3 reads CASKGPSGGYTF. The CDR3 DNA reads TGTGCCAGTAAGGGACCTTCGGGTGGCTACACCTTC.

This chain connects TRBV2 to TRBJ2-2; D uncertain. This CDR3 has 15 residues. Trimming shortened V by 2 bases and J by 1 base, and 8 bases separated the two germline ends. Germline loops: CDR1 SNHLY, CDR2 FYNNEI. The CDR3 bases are TGTGCCAGCAGTGAAATGAGACAGAACACCGGGGAGCTGTTTTTT. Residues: CASSEMRQNTGELFF. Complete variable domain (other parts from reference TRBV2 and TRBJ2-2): EPEVTQTPSHQVTQMGQEVILRCVPISNHLYFYWYRQILGQKVEFLVSFYNNEISEKSEIFDDQFSVERPDGSNFTLKIRSTKLEDSAMYFCASSEMRQNTGELFFGEGSRLTVL.

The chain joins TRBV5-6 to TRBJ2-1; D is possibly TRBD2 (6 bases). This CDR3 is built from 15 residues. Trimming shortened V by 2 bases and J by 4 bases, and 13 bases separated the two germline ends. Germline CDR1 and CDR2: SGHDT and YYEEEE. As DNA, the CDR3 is TGTGCCAGCAGCTTAGCGGGCTTCTTATACAATGAGCAGTTCTTC. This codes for CASSLAGFLYNEQFF.

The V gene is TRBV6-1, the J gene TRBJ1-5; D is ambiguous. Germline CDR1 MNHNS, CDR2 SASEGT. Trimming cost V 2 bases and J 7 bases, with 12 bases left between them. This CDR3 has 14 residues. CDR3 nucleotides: TGTGCCAGCAGTGAACTAGGGCCCCTACAGCCCCAGCATTTT. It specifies CASSELGPLQPQHF.

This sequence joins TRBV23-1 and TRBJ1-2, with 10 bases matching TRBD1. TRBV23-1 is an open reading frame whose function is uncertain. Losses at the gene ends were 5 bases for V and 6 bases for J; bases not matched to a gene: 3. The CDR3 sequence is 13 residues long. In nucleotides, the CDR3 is TGCGCCAGCAGTGCCGGGACAGGGGATGGCTACACCTTC. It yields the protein CASSAGTGDGYTF.

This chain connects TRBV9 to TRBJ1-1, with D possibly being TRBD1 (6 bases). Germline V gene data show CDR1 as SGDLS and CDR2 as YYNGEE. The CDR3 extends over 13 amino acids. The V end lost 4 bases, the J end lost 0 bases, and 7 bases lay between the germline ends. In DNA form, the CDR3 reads TGTGCCAGCAGCCGACAGGTGAACACTGAAGCTTTCTTT. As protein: CASSRQVNTEAFF.

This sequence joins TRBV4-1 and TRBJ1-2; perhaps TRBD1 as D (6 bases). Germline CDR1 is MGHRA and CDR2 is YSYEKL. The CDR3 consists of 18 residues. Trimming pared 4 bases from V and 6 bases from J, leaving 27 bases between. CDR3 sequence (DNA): TGCGCCAGCAGCCTGAGCCCCGGGACATCCCGTTATTCTCATGGCTACACCTTC. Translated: CASSLSPGTSRYSHGYTF.

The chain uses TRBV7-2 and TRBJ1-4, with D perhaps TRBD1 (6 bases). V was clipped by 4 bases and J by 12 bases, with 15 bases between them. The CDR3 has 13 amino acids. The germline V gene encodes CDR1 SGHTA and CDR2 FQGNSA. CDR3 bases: TGTGCCAGCAGCTGGGCGCGGGGGCTTGAACTGTTTTTT. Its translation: CASSWARGLELFF.

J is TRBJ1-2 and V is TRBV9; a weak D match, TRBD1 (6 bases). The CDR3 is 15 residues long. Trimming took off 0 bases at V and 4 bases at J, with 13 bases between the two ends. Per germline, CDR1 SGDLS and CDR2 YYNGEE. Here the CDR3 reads CASSVADQGIYGYTF. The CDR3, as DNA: TGTGCCAGCAGCGTAGCTGACCAGGGGATCTATGGCTACACCTTC.

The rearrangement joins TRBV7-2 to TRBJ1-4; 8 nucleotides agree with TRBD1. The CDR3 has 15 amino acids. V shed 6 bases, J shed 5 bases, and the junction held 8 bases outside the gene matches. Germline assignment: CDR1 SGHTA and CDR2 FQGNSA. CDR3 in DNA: TGTGCCAGCAGTGCGCAGGGGGCGCTGAATGAAAAACTGTTTTTT. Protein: CASSAQGALNEKLFF.

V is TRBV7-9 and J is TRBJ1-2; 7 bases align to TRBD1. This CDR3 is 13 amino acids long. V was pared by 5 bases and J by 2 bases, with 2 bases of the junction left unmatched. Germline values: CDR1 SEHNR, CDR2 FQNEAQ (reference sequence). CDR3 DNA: TGTGCCAGCAGCGTGGGACAGAACTATGGCTACACCTTC. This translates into CASSVGQNYGYTF.

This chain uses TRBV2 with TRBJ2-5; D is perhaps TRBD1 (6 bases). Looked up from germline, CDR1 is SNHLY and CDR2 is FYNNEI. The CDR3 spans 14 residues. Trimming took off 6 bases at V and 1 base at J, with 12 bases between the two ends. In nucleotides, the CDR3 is TGTGCCAGCAGCGTGACAGGCGCCCAAGAGACCCAGTACTTC. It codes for CASSVTGAQETQYF.

CDR3: CSVGTGVARYQETQYF. CDR3 DNA: TGCAGCGTTGGGACAGGAGTGGCCAGGTACCAAGAGACCCAGTACTTC. The V gene is TRBV29-1, the J gene TRBJ2-5; 7 bases align to TRBD1. Germline CDR1 and CDR2: SQVTM and ANQGSEA. CDR3 length: 16 amino acids. Unmatched junction bases numbered 11, after V lost 4 bases and J lost 0 bases. The full variable domain, in which reference TRBV29-1 and TRBJ2-5 provide the parts outside the CDR3, is SAVISQKPSRDICQRGTSLTIQCQVDSQVTMMFWYRQQPGQSLTLIATANQGSEATYESGFVIDKFPISRPNLTFSTLTVSNMSPEDSSIYLCSVGTGVARYQETQYFGPGTRLLVL.

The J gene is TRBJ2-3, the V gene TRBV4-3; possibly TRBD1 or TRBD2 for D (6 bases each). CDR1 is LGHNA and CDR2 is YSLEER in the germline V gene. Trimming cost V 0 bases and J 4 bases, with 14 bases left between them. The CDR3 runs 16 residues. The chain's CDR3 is CASSQDPGAGADTQYF. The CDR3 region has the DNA TGCGCCAGCAGCCAAGATCCGGGGGCAGGTGCAGATACGCAGTATTTT.

The CDR3, as DNA: TGTGCCAGCAGCCCGGGACAGGGGGGCCAGCCCCAGCATTTT. Encoded protein: CASSPGQGGQPQHF. This chain uses TRBV7-9 with TRBJ1-5; 11 bases are a match to TRBD1. This CDR3 comprises 14 residues. The junction had 4 bases not matched to a gene; V was cut back by 5 bases and J by 7 bases. The V gene's germline CDR1 is SEHNR and CDR2 FQNEAQ (reference sequence). The entire variable domain, with the rest obtained from reference TRBV7-9 and TRBJ1-5, is as follows: DTGVSQNPRHKITKRGQNVTFRCDPISEHNRLYWYRQTLGQGPEFLTYFQNEAQLEKSRLLSDRFSAERPKGSFSTLEIQRTEQGDSAMYLCASSPGQGGQPQHFGDGTRLSIL.

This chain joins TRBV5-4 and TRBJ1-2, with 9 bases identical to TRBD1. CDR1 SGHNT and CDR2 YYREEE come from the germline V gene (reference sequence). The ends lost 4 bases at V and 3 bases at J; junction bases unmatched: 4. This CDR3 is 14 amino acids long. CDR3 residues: CASSPDRGDYGYTF. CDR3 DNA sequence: TGTGCCAGCAGCCCGGACAGGGGAGACTATGGCTACACCTTC.

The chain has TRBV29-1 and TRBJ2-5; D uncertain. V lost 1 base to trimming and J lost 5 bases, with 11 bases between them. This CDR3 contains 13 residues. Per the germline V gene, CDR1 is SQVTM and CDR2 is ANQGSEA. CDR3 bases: TGCAGCGTTGAAGTGGGGATGTGGGAGACCCAGTACTTC. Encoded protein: CSVEVGMWETQYF.

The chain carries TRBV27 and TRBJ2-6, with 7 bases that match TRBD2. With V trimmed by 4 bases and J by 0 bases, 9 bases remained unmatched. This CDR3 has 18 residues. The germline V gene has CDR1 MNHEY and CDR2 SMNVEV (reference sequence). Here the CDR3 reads CASSWAGRVYSGANVLTF. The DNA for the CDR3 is TGTGCCAGCAGTTGGGCAGGGAGGGTTTACTCTGGGGCCAACGTCCTGACTTTC.

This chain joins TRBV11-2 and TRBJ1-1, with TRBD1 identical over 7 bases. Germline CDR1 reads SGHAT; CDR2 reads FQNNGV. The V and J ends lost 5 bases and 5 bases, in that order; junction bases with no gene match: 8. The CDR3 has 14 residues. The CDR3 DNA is TGTGCCAGCAGCCCTCAGGACAGGCGAACTGAAGCTTTCTTT. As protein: CASSPQDRRTEAFF.

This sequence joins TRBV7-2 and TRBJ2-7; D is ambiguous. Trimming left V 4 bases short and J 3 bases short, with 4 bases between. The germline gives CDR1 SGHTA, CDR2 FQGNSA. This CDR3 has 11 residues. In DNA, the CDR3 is TGTGCCAGCAGCTCCCGCTACGAGCAGTACTTC. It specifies CASSSRYEQYF.